A selection of T cell receptor beta chains follows, all from one sample in a study of T cells in localized non-small cell lung cancer. Measured with immunoSEQ multiplex PCR; TCRdb has only the in-frame clones, and not every one. The repertoire holds 1,200 to 1,500 clones, with less than 25% as singletons. Specimen: normal lung tissue next to the tumor, collected before any cancer treatment. The receptor source for this set is an older male donor with stage I squamous cell lung carcinoma. Each CDR3 is given with its conserved first and last residue. The D gene is left open where the match is weak. Only part of the rows carry a size: once, few, many, or a class if the clone is expanded.

clone size: large
V gene: TRBV11-3
D gene: TRBD1
J gene: TRBJ1-4
CDR3 DNA: TGTGCCAGCAGCATTCGACAGGGAAGGAGATGGAAACTGTTTTTT
CDR3 protein: CASSIRQGRRWKLFF

clone size: .
V gene: TRBV15
D gene: .
J gene: TRBJ2-4
CDR3 DNA: TGTGCCACCAGCAGAGATAGACTCTTGTCGGGCAAAAACATTCAGTACTTC
CDR3 protein: CATSRDRLLSGKNIQYF

clone size: medium-sized
V gene: TRBV11-3
D gene: .
J gene: TRBJ2-2
CDR3 DNA: TGTGCCAGCAGCCCCTCGGGGGGCCTGAACACCGGGGAGCTGTTTTTT
CDR3 protein: CASSPSGGLNTGELFF

clone size: few
V gene: TRBV19
D gene: .
J gene: TRBJ1-3
CDR3 DNA: TGTGCCAGTAGTTTGCTGAGCTCTGGAAACACCATATATTTT
CDR3 protein: CASSLLSSGNTIYF

clone size: few
V gene: TRBV11-3
D gene: TRBD1
J gene: TRBJ2-7
CDR3 DNA: TGTGCCAGCAGCTTAGTAGGGGGACAGGACGGGATCCGGCAGTACTTC
CDR3 protein: CASSLVGGQDGIRQYF

clone size: few
V gene: TRBV11-3
D gene: .
J gene: TRBJ2-2
CDR3 DNA: TGTGCCAGCAGCTTAGATCTCGCGGCCGGGGAGCTGTTTTTT
CDR3 protein: CASSLDLAAGELFF

clone size: medium-sized
V gene: TRBV11-3
D gene: TRBD2
J gene: TRBJ2-5
CDR3 DNA: TGTGCCAGCAGCTTAGATTCTAGCGGGAGCCCCCAGACCCAGTACTTC
CDR3 protein: CASSLDSSGSPQTQYF

clone size: medium-sized
V gene: TRBV7-4
D gene: TRBD1
J gene: TRBJ2-3
CDR3 DNA: TGTGCCAGCAGCTTGGGACAGACCGAAGATACGCAGTATTTT
CDR3 protein: CASSLGQTEDTQYF

clone size: few
V gene: TRBV6-8
D gene: .
J gene: TRBJ2-7
CDR3 DNA: TGTGCCAGCAGTTACACTAGGTCCTACGAGCAGTACTTC
CDR3 protein: CASSYTRSYEQYF

clone size: .
V gene: TRBV19
D gene: .
J gene: TRBJ2-2
CDR3 DNA: TGTGCCAGTAGTATATATGGGGGCGGAACCGGGGAGCTGTTTTTT
CDR3 protein: CASSIYGGGTGELFF

clone size: few
V gene: TRBV29-1
D gene: .
J gene: TRBJ2-7
CDR3 DNA: TGCAGCGTTTTGGCTGGCGGAGCCTACGAGCAGTACTTC
CDR3 protein: CSVLAGGAYEQYF

clone size: .
V gene: TRBV18
D gene: .
J gene: TRBJ1-1
CDR3 DNA: TGTGCCAGCTCGGCCATGGACATGGGGACTGAAGCTTTCTTT
CDR3 protein: CASSAMDMGTEAFF

clone size: few
V gene: TRBV18
D gene: TRBD2
J gene: TRBJ2-2
CDR3 DNA: TGTGCCAGCTCACCACCAGTAGCGGGAGACACCGGGGAGCTGTTTTTT
CDR3 protein: CASSPPVAGDTGELFF

clone size: medium-sized
V gene: TRBV11-3
D gene: TRBD1
J gene: TRBJ1-1
CDR3 DNA: TGTGCCAGCAGCCTCCTGAGGCAGGGGGAAATGAACACTGAAGCTTTCTTT
CDR3 protein: CASSLLRQGEMNTEAFF

clone size: .
V gene: TRBV28
D gene: TRBD1
J gene: TRBJ2-3
CDR3 DNA: TGTGCCAGCAGTTCTCCGGACAGGCCGGATACGCAGTATTTT
CDR3 protein: CASSSPDRPDTQYF

clone size: large
V gene: TRBV19
D gene: .
J gene: TRBJ1-1
CDR3 DNA: TGTGCCAGTAGCCCGGGACCCCTGGAGACTGAAGCTTTCTTT
CDR3 protein: CASSPGPLETEAFF

clone size: few
V gene: TRBV29-1
D gene: .
J gene: TRBJ2-5
CDR3 DNA: TGCAGCGTTCGACTTAACCAAGAGACCCAGTACTTC
CDR3 protein: CSVRLNQETQYF

clone size: few
V gene: TRBV11-3
D gene: TRBD1
J gene: TRBJ2-1
CDR3 DNA: TGTGCCAGCAGCTTCCCGGGACAGGGATTCGATGAGCAGTTCTTC
CDR3 protein: CASSFPGQGFDEQFF